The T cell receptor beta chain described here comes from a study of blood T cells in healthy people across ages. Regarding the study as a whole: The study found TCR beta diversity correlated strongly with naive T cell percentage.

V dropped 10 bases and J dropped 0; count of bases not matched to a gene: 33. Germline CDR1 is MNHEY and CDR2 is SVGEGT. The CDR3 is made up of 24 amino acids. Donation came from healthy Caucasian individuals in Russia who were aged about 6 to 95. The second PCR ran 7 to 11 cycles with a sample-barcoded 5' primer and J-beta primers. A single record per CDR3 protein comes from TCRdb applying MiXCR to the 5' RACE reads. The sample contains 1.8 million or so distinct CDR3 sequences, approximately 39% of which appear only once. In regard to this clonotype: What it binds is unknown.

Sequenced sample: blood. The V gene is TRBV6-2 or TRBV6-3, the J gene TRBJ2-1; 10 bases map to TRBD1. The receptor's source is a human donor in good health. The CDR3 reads CATRRTGTGVGCITKLSSYNEQFF. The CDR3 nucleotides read TGTGCCACCCGTAGGACCGGGACAGGGGTTGGGTGCATCACTAAGCTAAGCTCCTACAATGAGCAGTTCTTC.